This TCR beta chain originates from a study of T cell changes during pregnancy in multiple sclerosis. Profiling relied on immunoSEQ multiplex PCR, and the TCRdb table lists in-frame clones only, not all of them. The sample consists of under 95,000 clones, 90% to 95% of them appearing once. Germline assignment: CDR1 SGHRS and CDR2 YFSETQ. V was pared by 0 bases and J by 3 bases, with 10 bases between. The CDR3 consists of 14 residues. The source is a female donor in good health, enrolled as a control in a pregnancy study. The sample was peripheral blood, taken after pregnancy. This chain uses TRBV5-1 with TRBJ2-7, with TRBD1 as a possible D gene (5 bases). CDR3 in amino acids: CASSLGQGHYEQYF. The DNA of the CDR3 is TGCGCCAGCAGCTTGGGGCAGGGCCACTACGAGCAGTACTTC.